This T cell receptor beta chain comes out of a study of spatial heterogeneity in lung cancer (dated by TCRdb to the late 2010s). Background for the entire study: More beta-chain than alpha-chain transcripts were consistently detected, likely reflecting higher beta-chain transcript abundance. In tumor regions, TCR transcript counts showed a strong correlation with a T cell transcriptional module score derived from matched bulk RNA-seq. In the raw uncorrected reads, each unique combination of TCR and UMI appeared more than ten times on average. The study quantitatively compared TCR alpha and beta repertoires across multiple tumor regions, matched nontumor lung and blood in non-small cell lung cancer. Nonsynonymous mutation counts, determined by whole-exome sequencing of tumor tissue, were related to TCR repertoire features. Both alpha and beta chains were TCR-sequenced in about 240 tumor regions, approximately 68 matched nontumor lung samples and 56 PBMC samples obtained at surgery. General findings and caveats noted by the study authors: The number of expanded intratumoral alpha and beta TCRs correlated with the tumor nonsynonymous mutation count. Additional single-cell paired TCR alpha and beta sequencing was considered necessary to confirm, at a functional level, the hypothesis that regional TCRs recognize regional mutations. TCR-seq coverage of tumor T cells was estimated to be only 7% to 7.5% for alpha chains and roughly 13% for beta chains. Counts of ubiquitous and regional expanded TCRs correlated with counts of ubiquitous and regional nonsynonymous mutations, respectively.

From its cysteine to its phenylalanine, the CDR3 spans 16 amino acids. Only the CDR3 portion is preserved as DNA: 48 bases, with reading frame beginning at the first base. Between the V and J ends, shortened by 7 bases and 0 bases respectively, the junction contains 16 bases. Sample time point, as interpreted from the label and publication: sample taken at primary tumor resection. The donors were 65 to 90 patients from the lung TRACERx cohort who had early-stage, untreated non-small cell lung cancer. Whole RNA extracted from tumor and nontumor lung tissue, or from cryopreserved PBMC samples, was used for TCR sequencing without cell sorting. Patients were selected for TCR sequencing only if sufficient RNA was available from at least two tumor regions. A lung pathologist reviewed the tumor and adjacent nontumor lung specimens before the specimens were selected. This clonotype showed up many times. Its antigen is unknown. Nothing much larger sits one base from this clone, and base qualities are not available.

Libraries were built with 5' RACE. Sequencing relied on a NextSeq 500. In the TCR library protocol, a unique molecular identifier was attached to each TCR cDNA molecule so that PCR and sequencing errors could be corrected. Regarding the original processing steps: TCR identification, UMI-based error correction and CDR3 extraction were performed with Decombinator tools. TCRs above a frequency of 2 per 1,000, corresponding to the top 1% of the tumor frequency distribution, were defined as expanded. Expanded tumor TCRs were classed as regional if statistically deemed absent (corrected P<0.05) from at least one tumor region, otherwise ubiquitous. Renyi diversity was computed with the R vegan package after each repertoire had been subsampled 100 times to 5,000 TCRs. CDR3 similarity networks were built from amino acid triplet string-kernel similarity, connecting CDR3s with pairwise similarity above 0.82. In TCRdb, the public reads were trimmed at Q25 with fastp and aligned with MiXCR, with productive beta chains retained. Under each unique CDR3 protein, matching rows form one entry showing the most common genes and DNA. TCRdb assigned the V and J calls; the authors' analysis was not used. The sample contains about 6,300 distinct CDR3 sequences, roughly 1.4% of them found a single time. Together, the top ten hold around 9.7% of the sample.

The sample was lung tumor tissue, taken at surgery. The source of this sequence is a male donor with early-stage non-small cell lung cancer. The chain was built from TRBV12-3 or TRBV12-4 and TRBJ1-3; TRBD1 might be the D gene, on 6 matching bases. The DNA sequence is given as TGTGCCAGCAATATCGACAGGTCCCTCTCTGGAAACACCATATATTTT. Its translation reads: CASNIDRSLSGNTIYF.